This T cell receptor (beta chain) was documented in a study of cytomegalovirus exposure and HLA in healthy donors. Study background: A prior analysis found 100 million to 140 million unique TCR beta sequences from around 180 million T cells.

PCR involved 60 Vbeta and 13 Jbeta primers. The table came from immunoSEQ multiplex PCR; TCRdb's copy has only in-frame clones and leaves some out. The sample contains around 150,000 clones, about 75% of which appear only once. Trimming pared 4 bases from V and 1 base from J, leaving 7 bases between. CDR1 is SQVTM and CDR2 is ANQGSEA in the germline V gene. The CDR3 sequence is 12 residues long. This clone has only a few counts. This chain uses TRBV29-1 with TRBJ2-5; no firm D call. This TCR was sampled from a female donor in good health and CMV-seronegative. The specimen sequenced was PBMCs. The CDR3 DNA is TGCAGCGTTGGCGTATCCCAAGAGACCCAGTACTTC. Amino acids: CSVGVSQETQYF.